This T cell receptor beta chain was retrieved from a study of T cell responses to AZD1222 COVID-19 vaccine (dated by TCRdb to about 2021). Broadly, across the study: Because spike-specific TCR depth and breadth did not differ between the two schedules, AZD1222 recipients who got a second dose at roughly 4 weeks were pooled with those who got a second dose at roughly 12 weeks. TCR sequencing was performed for roughly 240 trial participants, of whom around 200 were given two doses of AZD1222 and roughly 25 were given two doses of MenACWY control vaccine. Enrollment into the trials was organized by age into subgroups of 18-55, 56-69 and 70-plus years, and those subgroups contained 148, 28 and 57 TCR-sequenced participants, respectively.

The CDR3 regions of human TCRbeta chains were analyzed by immunosequencing. The paper's processing steps were these. Repertoire TCRs were matched against a reference library of SARS-CoV-2-specific TCRs generated with the MIRA antigen-specificity platform. Breadth meant the fraction of unique TCRs that were SARS-CoV-2-associated, whereas depth meant the fraction of total T cells that were SARS-CoV-2-associated. Each spike-specific TCR was assigned to its reactive spike region and to a CD4 or CD8 class using the MIRA data. Log10-transformed breadth and depth values were compared by one-way ANOVA with Sidak's multiple comparisons tests. TCRdb's version of the immuneACCESS table is confined to in-frame rearrangements and falls short of the full clone set. An unresolved V gene accounts for under half of the shortfall where checked; the remainder is of unknown origin. V, J and clone size are those of that table, while D and trimming were read from the DNA. The sample profile shows some 110,000 clones; about 89% of them were found once. The ten top clones hold under 20% of the sample.

Here is what the overall study found, with its caveats: Vaccine-associated CD4 TCRs spanned the whole spike protein, with dominant responses in regions 160-218 and 743-854. After two AZD1222 doses, spike-specific TCR breadth and depth were significantly higher than at day 0 and than in MenACWY recipients. The 56-69-year group was small, and its depth increase did not reach significance, likely because of low power. Reportedly, almost half of the unique spike-specific TCRs recognized epitopes lying outside the regions that are mutated in the B.1.351 and B.1.1.7 variants. Participants were mostly white British and included more females than males, and it was suggested by the authors that clonal diversity may have been underestimated. Conclusions about previously exposed vaccinees are limited because only a handful of AZD1222 recipients were SARS-CoV-2 seropositive at baseline. Because no day 14 peak-response samples were available, repertoires were characterized only after the peak T cell response.

What this sample's time point label stands for: baseline before first vaccination. The vaccinee samples were drawn from two UK trials, COV001 and COV002, one of which was a single-blind randomized controlled phase 2/3 trial testing AZD1222 (ChAdOx1 nCoV-19) in healthy adults. For TCRbeta chain sequencing, PBMC samples were collected from trial participants at day 0 and at day 28 after the second dose. A remark on this clone: Which antigen it targets is not known. Within one base of it there is no much larger clone, and no base qualities were kept.

The germline V gene provides CDR1 SGHTA and CDR2 FQGTGA. Trimming costs V 5 bases and J 2 bases, and their ends lie 8 bases apart. Spanning cysteine to phenylalanine, the CDR3 consists of 13 amino acids. Left in the record is the CDR3 DNA by itself, 39 bases read in frame from the first base. The source was peripheral blood, collected on day 0 of AZD1222 vaccination. The sequence derives from an adult in good health. Recombination joined TRBV7-3 with TRBJ2-3; the D element might be TRBD1 or TRBD2, as each aligns at 5 bases. The DNA is TGTGCCAGCAGCCGGGACCCCACAGATACGCAGTATTTT. Its protein product is CASSRDPTDTQYF. With the portions outside the CDR3 filled from the reference TRBV7-3 and TRBJ2-3 genes, the complete variable region becomes GAGVSQTPSNKVTEKGKYVELRCDPISGHTALYWYRQSLGQGPEFLIYFQGTGAADDSGLPNDRFFAVRPEGSVSTLKIQRTERGDSAVYLCASSRDPTDTQYFGPGTRLTVL.